This paragraph covers one TCR beta chain sequence. Germline V gene lookup returns CDR1 LGHNA and CDR2 YSLEER. There are 16 residues in the CDR3. Trimming shortened V by 3 bases and J by 0 bases, and 9 bases separated the two germline ends. These data come from a study of T-cell reconstitution after alpha-beta-depleted transplantation in children. A TCRbeta library incorporating unique molecular identifiers was prepared. TCRdb independently ran MiXCR on the PCR reads; one entry per CDR3 protein. The repertoire includes over 400,000 distinct CDR3 sequences, around 12% of them detected once, and approximately 5.4% sits in the top ten.

The gene calls are TRBV4-3 and TRBJ2-6, with D possibly matching TRBD1 (5 bases). The TCR was taken from a human donor who donated a stem cell graft to a child with combined immunodeficiency. The sample in question was PBMCs from the stem cell graft donor, obtained from the stem cell graft. This chain's CDR3 is CASSQSRGSGANVLTF. The CDR3 nucleotides are TGCGCCAGCAGCCAGAGTAGGGGCTCTGGGGCCAACGTCCTGACTTTC.